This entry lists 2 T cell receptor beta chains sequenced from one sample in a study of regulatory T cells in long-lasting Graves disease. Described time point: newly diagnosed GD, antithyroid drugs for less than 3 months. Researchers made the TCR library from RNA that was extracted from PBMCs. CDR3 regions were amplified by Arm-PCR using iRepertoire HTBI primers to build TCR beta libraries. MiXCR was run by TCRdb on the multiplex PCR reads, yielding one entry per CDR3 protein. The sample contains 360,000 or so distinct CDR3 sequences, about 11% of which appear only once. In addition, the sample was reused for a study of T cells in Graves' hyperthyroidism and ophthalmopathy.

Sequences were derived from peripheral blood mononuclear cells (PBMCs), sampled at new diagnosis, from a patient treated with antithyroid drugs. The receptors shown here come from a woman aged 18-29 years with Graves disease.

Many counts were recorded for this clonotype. The CDR3 DNA reads as TGTGCCAGCAGCGAGTTGGGGGGACAGGGGGATGTCGAGCAGTACTTC. This codes for CASSELGGQGDVEQYF. The chain combines TRBV7-9 with TRBJ2-7; 11 bases are a match to TRBD1. The germline CDR1 and CDR2 sequences are SEHNR and FQNEAQ (reference sequence). V dropped 5 bases and J dropped 6; count of bases not matched to a gene: 12. The CDR3 is made up of 16 amino acids.

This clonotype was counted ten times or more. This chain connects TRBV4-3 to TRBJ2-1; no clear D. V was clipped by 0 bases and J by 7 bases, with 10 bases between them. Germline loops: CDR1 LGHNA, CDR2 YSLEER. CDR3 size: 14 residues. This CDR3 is CASSQEGDGNEQFF. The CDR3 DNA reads TGCGCCAGCAGCCAAGAGGGCGACGGGAATGAGCAGTTCTTC.